This TCR beta chain appears in the sequencing data of a study of blood T cell repertoires in COVID-19. Measured with immunoSEQ multiplex PCR; TCRdb has only the in-frame clones, and not every one. This sample has fewer than 600,000 clones, with around 89% found just once. Germline V gene sequence: CDR1 MNHEY, CDR2 SVGEGT. The V gene end was trimmed by 2 bases and the J gene end by 4 bases; junction bases not matched to a gene: 7. The CDR3 consists of 17 residues. Clinical history as reported by participants underpinned cohort assignment. What was sequenced was PBMCs or T cells enriched from blood (not recorded which). This receptor was taken from a woman in her forties who had recovered from COVID-19. This chain joins TRBV6-2 or TRBV6-3 and TRBJ2-1; 11 bases align to TRBD2. The CDR3 DNA reads TGTGCCAGCAGTTACACCGTAGCGGGAGGGCCGTACAATGAGCAGTTCTTC. Its protein product is CASSYTVAGGPYNEQFF.